This T cell receptor beta chain was sequenced during a study of T-cell reconstitution after alpha-beta-depleted transplantation in children. General study points: Fresh T-cell production supplied most of the T-cell counts and diversity seen one year after transplant. As was reported, about two months after transplant, alpha-beta T cells came from several hundred expanded graft clones. Where some patients showed high TCRbeta diversity at day 60, it came from recipient T cells and thymic progenitors that had survived.

Preparation of the TCRbeta library used unique molecular identifiers. TCRdb re-derived calls from the PCR reads in MiXCR, one entry per CDR3 protein. The profile shows fewer than 750,000 distinct CDR3 sequences, roughly a quarter of them singletons. About this clonotype: Antigen specificity is unknown.

The ends lost 0 bases at V and 4 bases at J; junction bases unmatched: 6. CDR1 is SGHRS, CDR2 YFSETQ, per germline. CDR3 length equals 15 residues. This sequence joins TRBV5-1 and TRBJ2-5, with 7 bases fitting TRBD1. This TCR derives from a boy under three years old with Wiskott-Aldrich syndrome, due to receive a stem cell transplant. Sequencing used PBMCs, obtained before TCRalphabeta/CD19-depleted stem cell transplant. CDR3 coding DNA: TGCGCCAGCAGCTTGGTGGCAACAGGGGCAGAGACCCAGTACTTC. Its protein product is CASSLVATGAETQYF. The full variable domain, completed using reference TRBV5-1 and TRBJ2-5, is KAGVTQTPRYLIKTRGQQVTLSCSPISGHRSVSWYQQTPGQGLQFLFEYFSETQRNKGNFPGRFSGRQFSNSRSEMNVSTLELGDSALYLCASSLVATGAETQYFGPGTRLLVL.